These T cell receptor beta chains were read from a single sample in a study of regulatory T cells in long-lasting Graves disease. TCRdb re-called the multiplex PCR reads through MiXCR, storing one row per CDR3 protein. The table records some 470,000 distinct CDR3 sequences, 20% to 25% of them present only once. The input for sequencing was peripheral blood mononuclear cells (PBMCs), taken when the disease was refractory, from a patient treated with antithyroid drugs. Receptor source: a female donor with Graves disease. The CDR3 runs from the conserved cysteine through the conserved F or W. D genes are given only for firm matches. The size entry is marked missing in some rows and otherwise reads once, few, many or a size class.

abundance	j_gene	d_gene	v_gene	CDR3nt	CDR3aa
-	TRBJ2-7	-	TRBV2	TGTGCCAGCTCACTGGTCAGGGACGCCTACGAGCAGTACTTC	CASSLVRDAYEQYF
-	TRBJ1-2	-	TRBV4-2	TGTGCCAGCAGCCAAGATGCGCGGAGCTATGGCTACACCTTC	CASSQDARSYGYTF
many	TRBJ2-7	TRBD1	TRBV12-3/TRBV12-4	TGTGCCAGCAGTTTCGGGACAGCCTCCTACGAGCAGTACTTC	CASSFGTASYEQYF
-	TRBJ1-5	TRBD1	TRBV20-1	TGCAGTGCTAGAGATGCAGGGGGAGGTCAGCCCCAGCATTTT	CSARDAGGGQPQHF
many	TRBJ2-5	TRBD2	TRBV7-2	TGTGCCAGCAGCTTCGTACTAGCGGGACCCCAAGAGACCCAGTACTTC	CASSFVLAGPQETQYF
many	TRBJ1-4	TRBD1	TRBV2	TGTGCCAGCAGTGATCACAGGGGGGATGAAAAACTGTTTTTT	CASSDHRGDEKLFF
many	TRBJ1-1	-	TRBV28	TGTGCCAGCAGTCTAGCCAGATCAGGGACGGCTGAAGCTTTCTTT	CASSLARSGTAEAFF
many	TRBJ2-7	TRBD1	TRBV12-3/TRBV12-4	TGTGCCAGCAGTTTTTCCGGGACAGGGACCTACGAGCAGTACTTC	CASSFSGTGTYEQYF
many	TRBJ2-7	-	TRBV6-1	TGTGCCATTACATTAGACAGCTCCTACGAGCAGTACTTC	CAITLDSSYEQYF
few	TRBJ1-3	-	TRBV3-1	TGTGCCAGCAGCCAGGGCCAGGTCGACACCATATATTTT	CASSQGQVDTIYF
-	TRBJ2-7	-	TRBV6-1	TGTGCCAGCAGGGGACGGAGTTCTCTGGACCCTGGAAGGGTCTACGAGCAGTACTTC	CASRGRSSLDPGRVYEQYF
-	TRBJ1-1	-	TRBV10-3	TGTGCCATCAGTCTAAAAGGAGGGCGGGTGAACACTGAAGCTTTCTTT	CAISLKGGRVNTEAFF
few	TRBJ2-2	TRBD2	TRBV20-1	TGCAGTGCTATCGGACTAGCGGGAGGGCCAAACACCGGGGAGCTGTTTTTT	CSAIGLAGGPNTGELFF
many	TRBJ1-5	-	TRBV28	TGTGCCAGCAGTTCGGTACAGGGTTTTCAGCCCCAGCATTTT	CASSSVQGFQPQHF
many	TRBJ2-7	TRBD1	TRBV2	TGTGCCAGCAGTGAATTACCCGGACAGGGTTACTCCTACGAGCAGTACTTC	CASSELPGQGYSYEQYF
few	TRBJ1-1	-	TRBV5-1	TGCGCCAGCAGCTTGATCTCGGTTGGGAGTCCCGAAGCTTTCTTT	CASSLISVGSPEAFF
many	TRBJ1-2	-	TRBV7-9	TGTGCCAGCAGCTTAGCGCCGGGGCGAGTCGGCTACACCTTC	CASSLAPGRVGYTF